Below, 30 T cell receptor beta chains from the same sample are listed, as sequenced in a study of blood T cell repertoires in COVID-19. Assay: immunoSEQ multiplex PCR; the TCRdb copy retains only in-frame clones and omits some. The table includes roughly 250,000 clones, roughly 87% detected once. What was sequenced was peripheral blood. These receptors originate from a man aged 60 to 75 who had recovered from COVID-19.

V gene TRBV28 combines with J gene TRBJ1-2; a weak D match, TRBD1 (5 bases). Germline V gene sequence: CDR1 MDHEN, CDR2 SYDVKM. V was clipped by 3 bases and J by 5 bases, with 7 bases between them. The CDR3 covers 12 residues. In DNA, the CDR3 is TGTGCCAGCAGTTTCAGGGCGTATGGCTACACCTTC. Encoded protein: CASSFRAYGYTF.

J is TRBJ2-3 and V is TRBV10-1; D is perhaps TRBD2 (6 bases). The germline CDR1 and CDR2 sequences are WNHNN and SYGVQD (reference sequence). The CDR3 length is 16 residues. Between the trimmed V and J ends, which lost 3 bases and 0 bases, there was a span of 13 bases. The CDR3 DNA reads TGCGCCAGCAGTGATTGGGACTCACCTAGCACAGATACGCAGTATTTT. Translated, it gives CASSDWDSPSTDTQYF.

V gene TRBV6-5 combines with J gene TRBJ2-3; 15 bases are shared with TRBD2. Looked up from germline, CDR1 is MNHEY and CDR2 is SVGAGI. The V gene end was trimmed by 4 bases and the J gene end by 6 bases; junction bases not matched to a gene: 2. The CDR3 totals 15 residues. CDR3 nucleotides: TGTGCCAGCAGTTCGGGGACTAGCGGGGGGGATACGCAGTATTTT. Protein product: CASSSGTSGGDTQYF.

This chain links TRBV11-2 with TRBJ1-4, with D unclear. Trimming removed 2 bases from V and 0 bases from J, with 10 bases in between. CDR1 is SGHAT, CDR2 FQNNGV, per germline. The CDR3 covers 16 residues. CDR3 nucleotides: TGTGCCAGCAGCTTATGGAGCACCACAACTAATGAAAAACTGTTTTTT. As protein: CASSLWSTTTNEKLFF.

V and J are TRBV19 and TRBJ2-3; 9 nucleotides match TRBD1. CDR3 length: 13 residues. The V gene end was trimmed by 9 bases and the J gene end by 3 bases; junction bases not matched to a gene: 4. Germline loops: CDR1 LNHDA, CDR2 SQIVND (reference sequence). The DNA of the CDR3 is TGTGCCAGCAGGGACAGGGTGACAGATACGCAGTATTTT. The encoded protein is CASRDRVTDTQYF. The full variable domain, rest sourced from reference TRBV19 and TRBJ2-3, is DGGITQSPKYLFRKEGQNVTLSCEQNLNHDAMYWYRQDPGQGLRLIYYSQIVNDFQKGDIAEGYSVSREKKESFPLTVTSAQKNPTAFYLCASRDRVTDTQYFGPGTRLTVL.

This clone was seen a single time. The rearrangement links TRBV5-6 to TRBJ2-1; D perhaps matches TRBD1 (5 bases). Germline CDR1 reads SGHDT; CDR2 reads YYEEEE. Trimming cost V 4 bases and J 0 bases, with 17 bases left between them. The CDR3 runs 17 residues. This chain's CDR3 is CASSAGRALSSYNEQFF. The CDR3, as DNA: TGTGCCAGCAGCGCCGGCAGGGCGCTAAGCTCCTACAATGAGCAGTTCTTC.

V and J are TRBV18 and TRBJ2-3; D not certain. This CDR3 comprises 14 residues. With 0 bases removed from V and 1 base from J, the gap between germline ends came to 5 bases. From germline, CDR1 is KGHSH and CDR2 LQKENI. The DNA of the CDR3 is TGTGCCAGCTCACCACCTGCGCGCACAGATACGCAGTATTTT. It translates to CASSPPARTDTQYF.

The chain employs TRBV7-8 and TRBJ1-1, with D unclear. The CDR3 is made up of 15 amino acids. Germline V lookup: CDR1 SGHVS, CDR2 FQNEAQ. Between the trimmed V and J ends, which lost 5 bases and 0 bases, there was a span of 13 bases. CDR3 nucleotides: TGTGCCAGCAGCCAGACTCAGCGACTGAACACTGAAGCTTTCTTT. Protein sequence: CASSQTQRLNTEAFF.

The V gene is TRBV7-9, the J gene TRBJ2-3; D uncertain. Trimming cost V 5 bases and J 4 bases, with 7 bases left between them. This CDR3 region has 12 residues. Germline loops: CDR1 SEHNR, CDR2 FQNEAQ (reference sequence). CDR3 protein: CASSPLPDTQYF. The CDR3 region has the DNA TGTGCCAGCAGCCCTCTCCCAGATACGCAGTATTTT.

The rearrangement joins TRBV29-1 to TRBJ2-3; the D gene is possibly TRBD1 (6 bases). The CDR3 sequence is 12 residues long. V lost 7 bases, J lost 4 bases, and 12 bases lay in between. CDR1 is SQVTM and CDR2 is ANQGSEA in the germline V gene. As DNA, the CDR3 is TGCAGCGCCAGGGGTCGCGCAGATACGCAGTATTTT. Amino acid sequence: CSARGRADTQYF.

The CDR3 sequence: CASSSGQRVNTIYF. The CDR3, as DNA: TGTGCCAGCAGCTCGGGACAGAGGGTAAACACCATATATTTT. The V gene is TRBV5-6, the J gene TRBJ1-3; 7 bases align to TRBD1. With 3 bases clipped from V and 6 bases from J, the junction kept 6 bases outside the gene matches. Germline V lookup: CDR1 SGHDT, CDR2 YYEEEE. The CDR3 has 14 amino acids.

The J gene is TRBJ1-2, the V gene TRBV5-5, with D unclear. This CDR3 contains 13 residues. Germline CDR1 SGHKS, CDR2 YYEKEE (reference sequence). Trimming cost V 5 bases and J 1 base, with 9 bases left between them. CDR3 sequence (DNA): TGTGCCAGCAGGGTGACAATTAACTATGGCTACACCTTC. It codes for CASRVTINYGYTF.

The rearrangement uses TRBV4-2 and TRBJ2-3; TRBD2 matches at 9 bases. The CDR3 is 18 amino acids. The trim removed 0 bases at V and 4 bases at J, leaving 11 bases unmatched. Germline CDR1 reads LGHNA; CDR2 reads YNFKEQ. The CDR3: CASSQEKEGRGGPDTQYF. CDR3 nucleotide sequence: TGTGCCAGCAGCCAAGAGAAGGAGGGGCGGGGGGGCCCAGATACGCAGTATTTT.

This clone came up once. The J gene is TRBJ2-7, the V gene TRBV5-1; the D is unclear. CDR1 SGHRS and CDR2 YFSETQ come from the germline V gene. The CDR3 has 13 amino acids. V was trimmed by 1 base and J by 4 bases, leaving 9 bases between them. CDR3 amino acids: CASSLSQAYEQYF. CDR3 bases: TGCGCCAGCAGCTTGTCCCAAGCATACGAGCAGTACTTC.

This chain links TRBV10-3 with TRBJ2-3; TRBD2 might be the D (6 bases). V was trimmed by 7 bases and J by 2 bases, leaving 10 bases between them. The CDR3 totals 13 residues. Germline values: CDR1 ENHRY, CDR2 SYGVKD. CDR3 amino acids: CAINRGATDTQYF. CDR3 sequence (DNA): TGTGCCATCAACCGCGGGGCCACAGATACGCAGTATTTT.

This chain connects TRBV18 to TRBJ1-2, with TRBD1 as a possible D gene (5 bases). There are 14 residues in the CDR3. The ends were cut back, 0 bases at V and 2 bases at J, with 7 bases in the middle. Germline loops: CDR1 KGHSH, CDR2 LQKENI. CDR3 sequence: CASSPPAGNYGYTF. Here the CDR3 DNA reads TGTGCCAGCTCACCACCGGCAGGGAACTATGGCTACACCTTC. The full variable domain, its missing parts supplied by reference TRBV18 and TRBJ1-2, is NAGVMQNPRHLVRRRGQEARLRCSPMKGHSHVYWYRQLPEEGLKFMVYLQKENIIDESGMPKERFSAEFPKEGPSILRIQQVVRGDSAAYFCASSPPAGNYGYTFGSGTRLTVV.

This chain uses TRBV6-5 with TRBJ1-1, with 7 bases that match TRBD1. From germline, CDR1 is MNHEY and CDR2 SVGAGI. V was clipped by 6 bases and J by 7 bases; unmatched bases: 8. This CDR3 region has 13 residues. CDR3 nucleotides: TGTGCCAGCAGAGATACAGGGGACGGTGAAGCTTTCTTT. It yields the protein CASRDTGDGEAFF.

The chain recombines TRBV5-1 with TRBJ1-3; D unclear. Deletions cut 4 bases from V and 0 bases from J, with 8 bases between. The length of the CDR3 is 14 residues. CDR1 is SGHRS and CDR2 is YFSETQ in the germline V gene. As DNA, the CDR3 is TGCGCCAGCAGCCAAGGGAGCTCTGGAAACACCATATATTTT. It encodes CASSQGSSGNTIYF.

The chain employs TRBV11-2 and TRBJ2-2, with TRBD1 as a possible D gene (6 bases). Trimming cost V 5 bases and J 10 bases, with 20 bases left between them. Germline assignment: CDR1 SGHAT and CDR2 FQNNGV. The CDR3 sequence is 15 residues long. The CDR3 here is CASSKTQGFSEELFF. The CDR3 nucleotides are TGTGCCAGCAGCAAAACTCAGGGGTTCTCTGAGGAGCTGTTTTTT.

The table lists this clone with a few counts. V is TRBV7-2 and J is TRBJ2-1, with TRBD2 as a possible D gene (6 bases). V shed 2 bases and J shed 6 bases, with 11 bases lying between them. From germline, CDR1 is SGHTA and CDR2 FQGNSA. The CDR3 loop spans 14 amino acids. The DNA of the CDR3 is TGTGCCAGCAGCTTACGGCTAGCGCTCAATGAGCAGTTCTTC. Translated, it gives CASSLRLALNEQFF.

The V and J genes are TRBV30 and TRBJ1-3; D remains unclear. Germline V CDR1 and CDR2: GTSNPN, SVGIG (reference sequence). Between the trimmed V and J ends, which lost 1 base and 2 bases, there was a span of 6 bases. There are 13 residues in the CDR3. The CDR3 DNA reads TGTGCCTGGAGTGCCAGGACTGGAAACACCATATATTTT. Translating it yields CAWSARTGNTIYF.

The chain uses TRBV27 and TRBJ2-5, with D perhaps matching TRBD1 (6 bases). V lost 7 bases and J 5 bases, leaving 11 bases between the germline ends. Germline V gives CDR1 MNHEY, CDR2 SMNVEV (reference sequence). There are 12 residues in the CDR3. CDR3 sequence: CASISQGETQYF. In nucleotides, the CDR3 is TGTGCCAGCATCTCCCAGGGGGAGACCCAGTACTTC.

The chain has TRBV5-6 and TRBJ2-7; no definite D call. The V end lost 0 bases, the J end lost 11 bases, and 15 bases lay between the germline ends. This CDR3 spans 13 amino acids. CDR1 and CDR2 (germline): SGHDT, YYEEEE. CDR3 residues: CASSLVLGQEKYF. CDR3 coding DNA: TGTGCCAGCAGCTTGGTATTAGGCCAGGAAAAGTACTTC.

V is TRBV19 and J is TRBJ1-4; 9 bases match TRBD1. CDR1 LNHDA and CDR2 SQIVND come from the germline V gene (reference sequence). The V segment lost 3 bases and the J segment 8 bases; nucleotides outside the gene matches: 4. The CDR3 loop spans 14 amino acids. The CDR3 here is CASSIGTGNEKLFF. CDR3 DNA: TGTGCCAGTAGTATCGGGACAGGGAACGAAAAACTGTTTTTT.

The CDR3 DNA is TGTGCCAGCAGCCGGGACAGGGAAGGGCCCCAGCATTTT. It yields the protein CASSRDREGPQHF. The chain has TRBV6-5 and TRBJ1-5; TRBD1 agrees at 9 bases. Germline loops: CDR1 MNHEY, CDR2 SVGAGI. The CDR3 is 13 residues long. The V gene end was trimmed by 6 bases and the J gene end by 9 bases; junction bases not matched to a gene: 6.

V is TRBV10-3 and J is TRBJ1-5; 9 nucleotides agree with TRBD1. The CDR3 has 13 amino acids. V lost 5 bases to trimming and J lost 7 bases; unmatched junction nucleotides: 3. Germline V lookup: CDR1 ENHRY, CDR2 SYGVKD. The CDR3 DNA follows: TGTGCCATCAGTTCGGACAGGGGCCAGCCCCAGCATTTT. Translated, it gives CAISSDRGQPQHF.

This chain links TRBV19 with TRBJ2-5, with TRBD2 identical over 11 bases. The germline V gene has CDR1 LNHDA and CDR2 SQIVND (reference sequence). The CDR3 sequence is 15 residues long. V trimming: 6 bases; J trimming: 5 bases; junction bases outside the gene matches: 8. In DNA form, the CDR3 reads TGTGCCAGTAGGGTAGCGGGGGGGCCCTGGGAGACCCAGTACTTC. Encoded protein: CASRVAGGPWETQYF.

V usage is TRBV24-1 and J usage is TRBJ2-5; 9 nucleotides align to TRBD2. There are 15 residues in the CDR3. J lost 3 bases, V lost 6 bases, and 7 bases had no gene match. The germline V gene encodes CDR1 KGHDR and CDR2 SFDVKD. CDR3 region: CATSRRVAGEETQYF. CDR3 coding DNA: TGTGCCACCAGTCGGAGGGTAGCGGGGGAAGAGACCCAGTACTTC.

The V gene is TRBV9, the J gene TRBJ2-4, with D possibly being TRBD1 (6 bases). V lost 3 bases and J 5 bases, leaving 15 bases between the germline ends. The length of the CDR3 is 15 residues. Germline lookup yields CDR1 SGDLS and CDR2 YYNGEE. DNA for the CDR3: TGTGCCAGCAGCGGGGGGTCAGGGGTACAAAACATTCAGTACTTC. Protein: CASSGGSGVQNIQYF. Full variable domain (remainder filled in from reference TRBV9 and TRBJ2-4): DSGVTQTPKHLITATGQRVTLRCSPRSGDLSVYWYQQSLDQGLQFLIQYYNGEERAKGNILERFSAQQFPDLHSELNLSSLELGDSALYFCASSGGSGVQNIQYFGAGTRLSVL.

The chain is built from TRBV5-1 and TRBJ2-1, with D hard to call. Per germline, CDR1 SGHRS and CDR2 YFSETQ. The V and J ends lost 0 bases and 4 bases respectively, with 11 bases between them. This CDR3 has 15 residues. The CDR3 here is CASSLGTDPYNEQFF. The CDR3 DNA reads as TGCGCCAGCAGCTTGGGTACAGACCCTTACAATGAGCAGTTCTTC.